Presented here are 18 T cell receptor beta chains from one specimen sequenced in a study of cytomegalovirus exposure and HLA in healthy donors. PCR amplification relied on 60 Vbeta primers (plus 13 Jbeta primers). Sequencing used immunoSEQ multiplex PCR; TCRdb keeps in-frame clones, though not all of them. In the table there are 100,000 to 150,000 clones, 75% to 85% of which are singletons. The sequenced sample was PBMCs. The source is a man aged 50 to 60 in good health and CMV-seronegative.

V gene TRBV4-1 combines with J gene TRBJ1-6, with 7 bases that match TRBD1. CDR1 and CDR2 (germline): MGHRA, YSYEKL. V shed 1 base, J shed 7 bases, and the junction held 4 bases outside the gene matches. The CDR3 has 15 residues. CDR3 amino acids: CASSQGLGQNSPLHF. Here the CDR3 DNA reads TGCGCCAGCAGCCAAGGGTTGGGACAGAATTCACCCCTCCACTTT.

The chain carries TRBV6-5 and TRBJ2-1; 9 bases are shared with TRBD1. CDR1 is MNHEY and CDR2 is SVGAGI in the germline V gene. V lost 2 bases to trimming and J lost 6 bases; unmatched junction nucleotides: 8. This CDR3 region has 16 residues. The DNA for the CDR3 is TGTGCCAGCAGTTACATTACCGGGACAGGGCCCAATGAGCAGTTCTTC. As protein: CASSYITGTGPNEQFF.

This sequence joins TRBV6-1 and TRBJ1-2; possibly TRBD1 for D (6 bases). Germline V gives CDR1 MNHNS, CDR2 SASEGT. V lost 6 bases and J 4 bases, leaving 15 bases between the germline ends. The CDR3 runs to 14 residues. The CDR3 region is CASSVSTGIYGYTF. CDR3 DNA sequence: TGTGCCAGCAGCGTAAGCACAGGGATCTATGGCTACACCTTC.

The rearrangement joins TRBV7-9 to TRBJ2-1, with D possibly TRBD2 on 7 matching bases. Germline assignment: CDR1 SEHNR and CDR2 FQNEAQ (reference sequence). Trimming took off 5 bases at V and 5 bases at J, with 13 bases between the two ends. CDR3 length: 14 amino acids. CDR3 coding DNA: TGTGCCAGCAGCCCGGCGGGGGCCCACAATGAGCAGTTCTTC. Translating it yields CASSPAGAHNEQFF.

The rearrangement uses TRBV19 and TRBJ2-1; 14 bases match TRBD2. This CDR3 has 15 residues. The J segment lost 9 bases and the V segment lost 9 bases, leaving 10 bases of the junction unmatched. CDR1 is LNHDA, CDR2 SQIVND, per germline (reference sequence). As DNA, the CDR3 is TGTGCCAGCCGACTAGCGGGGGGGCCAGAGGGTGAGCAGTTCTTC. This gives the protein CASRLAGGPEGEQFF.

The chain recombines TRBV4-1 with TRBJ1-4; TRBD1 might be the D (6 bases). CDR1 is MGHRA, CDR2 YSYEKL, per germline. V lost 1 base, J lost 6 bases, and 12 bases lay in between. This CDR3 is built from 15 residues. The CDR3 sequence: CASSQGDRLHEKLFF. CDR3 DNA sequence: TGCGCCAGCAGCCAAGGCGACAGGTTACATGAAAAACTGTTTTTT.

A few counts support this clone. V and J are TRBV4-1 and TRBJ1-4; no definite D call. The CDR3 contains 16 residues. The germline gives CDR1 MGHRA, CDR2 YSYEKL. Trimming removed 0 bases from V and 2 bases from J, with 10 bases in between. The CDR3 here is CASSQEWSQTNEKLFF. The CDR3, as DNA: TGCGCCAGCAGCCAAGAATGGAGTCAGACTAATGAAAAACTGTTTTTT.

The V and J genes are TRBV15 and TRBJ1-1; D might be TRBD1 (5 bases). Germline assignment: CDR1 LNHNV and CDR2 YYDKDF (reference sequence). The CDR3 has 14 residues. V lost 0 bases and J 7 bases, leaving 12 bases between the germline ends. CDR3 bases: TGTGCCACCAGCAGAGATCTTGGAGGGGATGAAGCTTTCTTT. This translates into CATSRDLGGDEAFF.

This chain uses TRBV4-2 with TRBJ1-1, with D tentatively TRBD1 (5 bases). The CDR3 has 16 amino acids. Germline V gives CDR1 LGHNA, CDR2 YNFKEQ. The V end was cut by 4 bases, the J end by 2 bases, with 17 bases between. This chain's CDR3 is CASSLAGEGFNTEAFF. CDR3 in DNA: TGTGCCAGCAGCCTCGCGGGGGAGGGCTTCAACACTGAAGCTTTCTTT.

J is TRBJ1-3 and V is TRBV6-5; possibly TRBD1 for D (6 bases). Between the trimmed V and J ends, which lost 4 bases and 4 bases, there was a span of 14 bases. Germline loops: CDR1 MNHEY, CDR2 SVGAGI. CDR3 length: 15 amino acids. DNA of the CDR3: TGTGCCAGCAGTTCCCGGGGGGGGCTCGGAAACACCATATATTTT. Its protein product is CASSSRGGLGNTIYF.

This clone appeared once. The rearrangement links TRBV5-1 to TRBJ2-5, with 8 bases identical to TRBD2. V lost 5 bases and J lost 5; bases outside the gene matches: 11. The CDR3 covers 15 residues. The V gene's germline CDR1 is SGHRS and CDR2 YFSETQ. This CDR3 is CASRDRPERGETQYF. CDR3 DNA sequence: TGCGCCAGCAGGGATCGCCCAGAGCGGGGGGAGACCCAGTACTTC.

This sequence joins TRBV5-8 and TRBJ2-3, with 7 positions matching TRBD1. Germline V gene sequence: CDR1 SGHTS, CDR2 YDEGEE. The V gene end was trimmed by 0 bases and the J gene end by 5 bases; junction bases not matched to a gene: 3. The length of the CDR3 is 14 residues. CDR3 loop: CASSLDRGRDTQYF. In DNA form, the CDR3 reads TGTGCCAGCAGCTTGGACAGGGGACGAGATACGCAGTATTTT.

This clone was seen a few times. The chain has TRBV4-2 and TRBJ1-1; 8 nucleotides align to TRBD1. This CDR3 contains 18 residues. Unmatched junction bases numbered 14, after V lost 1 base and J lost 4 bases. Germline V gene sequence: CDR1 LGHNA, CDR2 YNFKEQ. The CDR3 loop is CASSQVVRGRVMATEAFF. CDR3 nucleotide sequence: TGTGCCAGCAGCCAAGTTGTCAGGGGGCGAGTCATGGCCACTGAAGCTTTCTTT.

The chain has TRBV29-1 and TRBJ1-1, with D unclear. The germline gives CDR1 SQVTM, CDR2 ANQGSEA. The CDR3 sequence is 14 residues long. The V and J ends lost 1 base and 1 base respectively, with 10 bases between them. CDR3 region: CSVEGVGGNTEAFF. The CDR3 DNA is TGCAGCGTTGAAGGTGTTGGAGGGAACACTGAAGCTTTCTTT.

The DNA for the CDR3 is TGTGCCAGCAGACAACAGGGGGGGACCACTGAAGCTTTCTTT. Amino acids: CASRQQGGTTEAFF. The genes are TRBV7-3 and TRBJ1-1; 8 bases align to TRBD1. CDR3 length equals 14 residues. V was pared by 6 bases and J by 4 bases, with 7 bases of the junction left unmatched. Germline V gene lookup returns CDR1 SGHTA and CDR2 FQGTGA.

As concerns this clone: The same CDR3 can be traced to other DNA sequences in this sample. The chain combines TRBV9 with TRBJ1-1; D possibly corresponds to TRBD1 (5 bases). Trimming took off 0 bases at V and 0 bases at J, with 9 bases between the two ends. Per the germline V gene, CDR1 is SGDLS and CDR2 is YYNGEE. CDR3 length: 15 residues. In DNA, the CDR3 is TGTGCCAGCAGCGTAGGGGGGGGGATGAACACTGAAGCTTTCTTT. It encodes CASSVGGGMNTEAFF.

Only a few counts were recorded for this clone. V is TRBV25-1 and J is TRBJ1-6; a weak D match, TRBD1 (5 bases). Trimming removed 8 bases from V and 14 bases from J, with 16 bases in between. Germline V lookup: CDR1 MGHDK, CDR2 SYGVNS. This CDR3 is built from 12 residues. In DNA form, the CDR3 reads TGTGCCAGCGGGGCGGGACCGGGATCCCTCCACTTT. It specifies CASGAGPGSLHF. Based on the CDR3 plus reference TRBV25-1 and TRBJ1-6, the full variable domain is EADIYQTPRYLVIGTGKKITLECSQTMGHDKMYWYQQDPGMELHLIHYSYGVNSTEKGDLSSESTVSRIRTEHFPLTLESARPSHTSQYLCASGAGPGSLHFGNGTRLTVT.

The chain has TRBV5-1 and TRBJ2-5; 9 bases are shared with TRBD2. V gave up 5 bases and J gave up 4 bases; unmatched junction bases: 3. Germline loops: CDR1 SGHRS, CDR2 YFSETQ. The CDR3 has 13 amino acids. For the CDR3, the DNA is TGCGCCAGCAGGCGGGGGGGCCCAGAGACCCAGTACTTC. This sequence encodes CASRRGGPETQYF.